This paragraph reports one TCR beta chain. A few counts support this clone. The specificity of this receptor is unknown. No base quality values were provided; no much bigger clone lies one nucleotide off. The immunoSEQ Assay was the method used to sequence TCRbeta CDR3 regions. After extraction, genomic DNA underwent amplification by bias-controlled multiplex PCR, followed by high-throughput sequencing. The paper's processing steps were these. Collapsing and filtering of sequences were performed to quantify the absolute abundance of each unique TCRbeta CDR3 region. T cell fraction was estimated by normalizing TCRbeta template counts to usable DNA, which was measured by amplifying reference genes present in all nucleated cells. Repertoire TCRs were annotated as SARS-CoV-2-specific by exact matching of V gene, CDR3 amino acid sequence and J gene to a known reactive TCR set. MIRA supplied the reference SARS-CoV-2 TCR set, which was filtered for enrichment in COVID-19-positive ImmuneCODE repertoires so that public or cross-reactive TCRs were removed. Drawing on the MIRA antigens, annotated TCRs were analysed further at the level of specific ORF or position within ORF. Depth was the summed frequency of annotated unique rearrangements, while breadth was defined as annotated unique rearrangements over total unique productive rearrangements. Two-sided Wilcoxon rank-sum tests were applied when comparing TCR breadth between groups. TCRdb stores this immuneACCESS table with in-frame sequences only. Part of the clones is absent; in the studies checked, under half of the shortfall reflects unresolved V genes, and no reason is known for the rest. V, J and clone size reflect that table, while D and trimming were determined from the DNA. A total of a few hundred thousand clones appear in this sample, roughly 91% of them only once. Roughly 4% of the sample rests with the top ten.

The treatment or condition label here, explained by the study, means: about 20 received Ad26.COV2.S at low or high dose, single or two shots; roughly five received placebo; per-sample allocation not given. Repertoires of vaccine and placebo recipients were sequenced from samples collected on day 63 after the first injection. Between 29 July and 7 August 2020, Cohort 1b enrolled around 24 adults aged 18-55 years at one site in Boston, USA. Ad26.COV2.S was a replication-incompetent adenovirus type 26 vector expressing a prefusion-stabilized SARS-CoV-2 spike protein from the original Wuhan strain. Germline trimming amounts to 5 bases on V and 1 base on J, with 7 as the count of junction bases outside the gene matches. Spanning cysteine to phenylalanine, the CDR3 consists of 15 amino acids. Just the 45-base CDR3 DNA is kept, in frame starting at base 1. CDR1 and CDR2 are drawn from the germline V gene (reference sequence): MNHEY, SMNVEV.

The data stem from a study of Ad26.COV2.S vaccination and SARS-CoV-2 variants (dated by TCRdb to about 2021). About the full investigation: Vaccine-arm donors came from COV1001, a multicentre, randomized, double-blind, placebo-controlled phase I-IIa trial of Ad26.COV2.S in healthy adults. Ad26.COV2.S was administered intramuscularly at 5 x 10^10 or 1 x 10^11 viral particles, either as a single shot or as two shots given 56 days apart. Sequencing of the TCRbeta repertoire served to evaluate the specificity and breadth of SARS-CoV-2-reactive T cell receptors following Ad26.COV2.S vaccination. A total of 32 samples were included in the TCR-sequenced set, comprising around 19 Ad26.COV2.S vaccine recipients, 5 placebo recipients and 8 SARS-CoV-2 convalescent individuals. Participants in the trial were split at random into five groups of five each, receiving low-dose or high-dose Ad26.COV2.S once or twice, or else placebo on both occasions. Investigators remained blinded to trial group allocation during experiments and outcome assessment. General study outcomes and caveats: Vaccine and placebo recipients had comparable non-spike TCR breadth, which fits with the vaccine containing only spike. The study was not powered for comparison of responses between vaccine doses or regimens. After vaccination, substantial breadth of spike-specific CD8+ and CD4+ T cell responses was reported. The authors noted that total T cell responses may have been underestimated by the TCR breadth and depth analyses. Spike-specific TCR breadth was higher in Ad26.COV2.S recipients than in placebo recipients (P = 0.0014).

This specimen consisted of peripheral blood, obtained in a trial of Ad26.COV2.S vaccine versus placebo. Recombination connected TRBV27 to TRBJ1-1; a stretch of 7 junction bases matches TRBD1. The receptor's source is a person aged 18-60 years who received the Ad26.COV2.S COVID-19 vaccine or a placebo. The sequenced DNA is TGTGCCAGCAGTCTACGACAGGGTAAGAACACTGAAGCTTTCTTT. This is translated as CASSLRQGKNTEAFF.